These 30 T cell receptor beta chains were all obtained from the same sample, sequenced in a study of shared clonotypes between healthy human individuals. Cells designated naive CD8 were CD45RO-negative and were positively selected for CCR7, with terminally differentiated effector memory CD45RA+ cells excluded. Profiled with immunoSEQ multiplex PCR; TCRdb holds only in-frame clones, not every one. Of around 1,900,000 clones in the sample, 93% are singletons; the top ten hold about 1.6%. Sequencing was performed on naive CD8+ T cells from PBMCs. The receptors were sampled from a man aged 18 to 29 in good health. Some clones in this sample may be carry-over from other donors' samples.

The sample holds one count of this clone. The CDR3 loop is CASSGDPGTGGREQYF. The CDR3 bases are TGTGCCAGCAGTGGGGACCCCGGGACAGGGGGCCGCGAGCAGTACTTC. This chain uses TRBV2 with TRBJ2-7; 12 bases agree with TRBD1. CDR3 length equals 16 residues. Looked up from germline, CDR1 is SNHLY and CDR2 is FYNNEI. Trimming took 4 bases from V and 6 from J; bases not matched to a gene: 10.

This chain links TRBV7-9 with TRBJ2-1, with a weak D call TRBD1 (6 bases). Trimming stripped 5 bases from V and 0 bases from J, with 14 bases between. Germline CDR1 and CDR2: SEHNR and FQNEAQ (reference sequence). The CDR3 covers 16 residues. The CDR3 region is CASSPRDTISYNEQFF. The CDR3 DNA is TGTGCCAGCAGCCCCCGGGACACCATCTCCTACAATGAGCAGTTCTTC.

This sequence joins TRBV7-9 and TRBJ1-1; tentative D call: TRBD1 (6 bases). This CDR3 spans 11 amino acids. V gave up 10 bases and J gave up 11 bases, with 17 bases separating them. In germline, CDR1 is SEHNR, CDR2 FQNEAQ (reference sequence). The CDR3 loop reads CAITGTGAAFF. The DNA of the CDR3 is TGTGCCATCACAGGGACGGGCGCGGCTTTCTTT.

The V gene is TRBV18, the J gene TRBJ2-3; D gene ambiguous. V was clipped by 3 bases and J by 2 bases, with 15 bases between them. The CDR3 is 16 residues long. Germline CDR1 reads KGHSH; CDR2 reads LQKENI. CDR3 loop: CASSPVGNKYTDTQYF. The DNA for the CDR3 is TGTGCCAGCTCACCGGTGGGTAACAAGTACACAGATACGCAGTATTTT.

The sample holds a few counts of this clone. This chain joins TRBV28 and TRBJ1-1, with TRBD1 identical over 7 bases. CDR1 MDHEN and CDR2 SYDVKM come from the germline V gene. The ends lost 3 bases at V and 3 bases at J; junction bases unmatched: 4. This CDR3 spans 14 amino acids. The CDR3 loop is CASSLRGRYTEAFF. CDR3 DNA sequence: TGTGCCAGCAGTTTGAGGGGGCGCTACACTGAAGCTTTCTTT. The variable domain in full, with the rest retrieved from reference TRBV28 and TRBJ1-1, is DVKVTQSSRYLVKRTGEKVFLECVQDMDHENMFWYRQDPGLGLRLIYFSYDVKMKEKGDIPEGYSVSREKKERFSLILESASTNQTSMYLCASSLRGRYTEAFFGQGTRLTVV.

The rearrangement uses TRBV7-2 and TRBJ2-5; a weak D match, TRBD2 (5 bases). Germline CDR1 and CDR2: SGHTA and FQGNSA. This CDR3 has 14 residues. Trimming removed 4 bases from V and 5 bases from J, with 14 bases in between. The CDR3 is CASSSRGLWETQYF. CDR3 bases: TGTGCCAGCAGCTCCAGAGGGCTTTGGGAGACCCAGTACTTC.

Concerning this clone: This sample includes further DNA sequences coding for the same CDR3. This rearrangement joins TRBV27 to TRBJ2-7; D is unclear. V was cut by 3 bases and J by 3 bases, with 6 bases left in between. The CDR3 is 12 residues long. CDR1 is MNHEY, CDR2 SMNVEV, per germline (reference sequence). In DNA form, the CDR3 reads TGTGCCAGCAGTTTCGATGGCTACGAGCAGTACTTC. This translates into CASSFDGYEQYF.

This chain joins TRBV27 and TRBJ2-7; D call uncertain. CDR3 length equals 14 residues. Trimming removed 0 bases from V and 4 bases from J, with 10 bases in between. The V gene's germline CDR1 is MNHEY and CDR2 SMNVEV (reference sequence). The chain's CDR3 is CASSLSYGGYEQYF. For the CDR3, the DNA is TGTGCCAGCAGTTTATCATACGGTGGTTACGAGCAGTACTTC.

This rearrangement joins TRBV5-4 to TRBJ1-1, with D possibly TRBD1 on 5 matching bases. Germline-derived CDR1 and CDR2 are SGHNT and YYREEE (reference sequence). V dropped 4 bases and J dropped 6 bases, with 16 bases sitting between them. This CDR3 contains 14 residues. CDR3: CASSLLGGVAEAFF. As DNA, the CDR3 is TGTGCCAGCAGCCTCCTGGGGGGAGTGGCTGAAGCTTTCTTT.

The chain couples TRBV27 to TRBJ2-5; 15 nucleotides agree with TRBD2. The CDR3 length is 18 residues. Germline-derived CDR1 and CDR2 are MNHEY and SMNVEV (reference sequence). Germline trimming cut 7 bases from V and 2 bases from J; bases unmatched to any gene: 11. CDR3 protein: CASTSLSGLAGGQETQYF. CDR3 bases: TGTGCCAGCACATCACTCTCCGGACTAGCGGGAGGGCAAGAGACCCAGTACTTC.

V usage is TRBV7-8 and J usage is TRBJ2-7; D call uncertain. This CDR3 is built from 11 residues. Germline CDR1 is SGHVS and CDR2 is FQNEAQ. Trimming removed 8 bases at V and 6 bases at J, with 11 bases between. The CDR3 DNA is TGTGCCAGCTCCCATAATGGCGAGCAGTACTTC. Amino acid sequence: CASSHNGEQYF.

The rearrangement uses TRBV7-9 and TRBJ2-1, with 10 nucleotides matching TRBD2. This CDR3 comprises 17 residues. Germline V lookup: CDR1 SEHNR, CDR2 FQNEAQ (reference sequence). Trimming at V came to 5 bases and at J to 5 bases, leaving 12 bases not matched to a gene. Written as DNA, the CDR3 is TGTGCCAGCAGCCCAGGGGCTAGCGGGAGTCGGGACAATGAGCAGTTCTTC. Amino acid sequence: CASSPGASGSRDNEQFF. The full variable domain, completed using reference TRBV7-9 and TRBJ2-1, is DTGVSQNPRHKITKRGQNVTFRCDPISEHNRLYWYRQTLGQGPEFLTYFQNEAQLEKSRLLSDRFSAERPKGSFSTLEIQRTEQGDSAMYLCASSPGASGSRDNEQFFGPGTRLTVL.

Concerning this clone: This same CDR3 is encoded by further DNA sequences in the sample. The chain carries TRBV10-3 and TRBJ2-2; D call uncertain. Germline assignment: CDR1 ENHRY and CDR2 SYGVKD. The CDR3 extends over 11 amino acids. V shed 0 bases and J shed 8 bases, with 1 base lying between them. The CDR3, as DNA: TGTGCCATCAGTGAGTCGGGGGAGCTGTTTTTT. It is translated as CAISESGELFF.

The rearrangement joins TRBV18 to TRBJ2-1, with 7 bases that match TRBD2. With 1 base clipped from V and 4 bases from J, the junction kept 10 bases outside the gene matches. CDR1 is KGHSH, CDR2 LQKENI, per germline. The CDR3 runs 17 residues. CDR3 loop: CASSPLIGSGRYNEQFF. The CDR3 nucleotides read TGTGCCAGCTCACCACTTATAGGTAGCGGGCGGTACAATGAGCAGTTCTTC.

This chain links TRBV11-2 with TRBJ2-3, with 7 positions matching TRBD1. CDR1 and CDR2 from the germline V gene are SGHAT and FQNNGV. The CDR3 loop spans 14 amino acids. V lost 4 bases and J lost 5; bases outside the gene matches: 6. CDR3 in amino acids: CASSSRQGIDTQYF. The CDR3 DNA reads TGTGCCAGCAGCTCTCGACAGGGTATAGATACGCAGTATTTT.

CDR3 sequence (DNA): TGTGCCAGCAGCTTCGCGTATACCTCCTACAATGAGCAGTTCTTC. This codes for CASSFAYTSYNEQFF. This chain links TRBV7-2 with TRBJ2-1; D call uncertain. The germline V and J ends were trimmed by 3 bases and 0 bases, with 9 bases remaining between them. The CDR3 has 15 residues. Germline loops: CDR1 SGHTA, CDR2 FQGNSA.

The chain combines TRBV6-1 with TRBJ1-3; D is unclear. CDR3 length: 14 residues. Germline CDR1 reads MNHNS; CDR2 reads SASEGT. V lost 1 base and J lost 4, with 8 bases in between. The CDR3 here is CASSEGPSGNTIYF. DNA of the CDR3: TGTGCCAGCAGTGAAGGACCGAGCGGAAACACCATATATTTT.

The J gene is TRBJ1-5, the V gene TRBV27; no clear D. This CDR3 is 14 amino acids long. V lost 2 bases and J lost 3, with 8 bases in between. CDR1 MNHEY and CDR2 SMNVEV come from the germline V gene (reference sequence). The CDR3 region is CASSLGRYNQPQHF. The CDR3 DNA reads as TGTGCCAGCAGTTTAGGACGGTACAATCAGCCCCAGCATTTT.

This clone was picked up one time. This rearrangement joins TRBV7-9 to TRBJ1-1; TRBD1 is a possible D gene (6 bases). V was clipped by 5 bases and J by 4 bases, with 23 bases between them. CDR1 is SEHNR, CDR2 FQNEAQ, per germline (reference sequence). The CDR3 length is 17 residues. The CDR3 reads CASSQIPPGALVTEAFF. In nucleotides, the CDR3 is TGTGCCAGCAGCCAAATCCCCCCGGGGGCATTGGTCACTGAAGCTTTCTTT.

V usage is TRBV13 and J usage is TRBJ2-6; either TRBD1 or TRBD2 may supply D (5 bases each). Germline V gene lookup returns CDR1 PRHDT and CDR2 FYEKMQ (reference sequence). This CDR3 spans 19 amino acids. The germline V and J ends were trimmed by 2 bases and 0 bases, with 17 bases remaining between them. CDR3 nucleotides: TGTGCCAGCAGCTTAAGTAACGGGACGGAACCCTCTGGGGCCAACGTCCTGACTTTC. Its translation: CASSLSNGTEPSGANVLTF. Variable domain in full (rest from reference TRBV13 and TRBJ2-6): AAGVIQSPRHLIKEKRETATLKCYPIPRHDTVYWYQQGPGQDPQFLISFYEKMQSDKGSIPDRFSAQQFSDYHSELNMSSLELGDSALYFCASSLSNGTEPSGANVLTFGAGSRLTVL.

The V and J genes are TRBV15 and TRBJ1-3; tentatively, D is TRBD1 (5 bases). The ends were cut back, 4 bases at V and 4 bases at J, with 11 bases in the middle. The V gene's germline CDR1 is LNHNV and CDR2 YYDKDF (reference sequence). This CDR3 is 14 amino acids long. The CDR3 DNA sequence: TGTGCCACCAGCACAGGGCTAGGAGGAAACACCATATATTTT. Amino acid sequence: CATSTGLGGNTIYF.

V and J are TRBV28 and TRBJ1-1; perhaps TRBD1 as D (6 bases). The CDR3 runs 15 residues. V was clipped by 6 bases and J by 2 bases, with 16 bases between them. Germline CDR1 and CDR2: MDHEN and SYDVKM. In DNA, the CDR3 is TGTGCCAGCAGGCTAAGGGGGTATCTTAACACTGAAGCTTTCTTT. Its protein is CASRLRGYLNTEAFF.

The CDR3 is CASSLDWTGSSYEQYF. Here the CDR3 DNA reads TGTGCCAGCAGCTTAGATTGGACGGGAAGCTCCTACGAGCAGTACTTC. The chain carries TRBV7-9 and TRBJ2-7, with D possibly being TRBD2 (5 bases). V was clipped by 1 base and J by 0 bases, with 13 bases between them. CDR1 is SEHNR, CDR2 FQNEAQ, per germline (reference sequence). CDR3 length equals 16 residues. Filled out from reference TRBV7-9 and TRBJ2-7, the complete variable domain reads DTGVSQNPRHKITKRGQNVTFRCDPISEHNRLYWYRQTLGQGPEFLTYFQNEAQLEKSRLLSDRFSAERPKGSFSTLEIQRTEQGDSAMYLCASSLDWTGSSYEQYFGPGTRLTVT.

This clone was found once. This chain uses TRBV4-3 with TRBJ1-2; D remains unclear. The CDR3 has 15 amino acids. Trimming cost V 4 bases and J 3 bases, with 15 bases left between them. From germline, CDR1 is LGHNA and CDR2 YSLEER. The CDR3 sequence is CASSPDRPTYYGYTF. The CDR3 nucleotides read TGCGCCAGCAGCCCAGACCGGCCGACCTACTATGGCTACACCTTC.

The sample holds one count of this clone. The V and J genes are TRBV14 and TRBJ1-1; D might be TRBD1 (5 bases). This CDR3 is built from 19 residues. From germline, CDR1 is SGHDN and CDR2 FVKESK. Trimming removed 1 base at V and 7 bases at J, with 28 bases between. CDR3 DNA: TGTGCCAGCAGCCAAGGGTCGGAGGGCCACCCGTCGGGGGGAAATGAAGCTTTCTTT. This codes for CASSQGSEGHPSGGNEAFF.

V gene TRBV19 combines with J gene TRBJ2-7; 8 positions agree with TRBD1. Germline V gene sequence: CDR1 LNHDA, CDR2 SQIVND (reference sequence). CDR3 length equals 16 residues. V trimming: 4 bases; J trimming: 5 bases; junction bases outside the gene matches: 13. The CDR3 DNA is TGTGCCAGTAGTAAAGATGGACAGGGTGTCATCCACGAGCAGTACTTC. This encodes CASSKDGQGVIHEQYF.

The V gene is TRBV28, the J gene TRBJ2-7; TRBD2 is a possible D gene (6 bases). Trimming left V 4 bases short and J 6 bases short, with 16 bases between. This CDR3 has 14 amino acids. Germline CDR1 MDHEN, CDR2 SYDVKM. CDR3 residues: CASSSPRDSREQYF. The CDR3 DNA reads as TGTGCCAGCAGTTCCCCCCGGGACTCCCGCGAGCAGTACTTC.

V usage is TRBV27 and J usage is TRBJ2-1; 8 positions match TRBD2. V lost 4 bases to trimming and J lost 12 bases; unmatched junction nucleotides: 2. CDR1 is MNHEY, CDR2 SMNVEV, per germline (reference sequence). The CDR3 is 11 amino acids. Here the CDR3 reads CASSYGTRQFF. The CDR3 region has the DNA TGTGCCAGCAGTTACGGGACTAGGCAGTTCTTC.

Comments on this clone: This CDR3 is also generated by other DNA sequences in the sample. The CDR3 is CASSFSGANVLTF. As DNA, the CDR3 is TGTGCCAGCAGTTTTTCGGGGGCCAACGTCCTGACTTTC. The chain combines TRBV28 with TRBJ2-6; D is ambiguous. The V gene's germline CDR1 is MDHEN and CDR2 SYDVKM. The CDR3 extends over 13 amino acids. V shed 3 bases and J shed 4 bases, with 4 bases lying between them.

This chain links TRBV7-2 with TRBJ1-2; TRBD1 matches 8 bases. CDR3 length equals 16 residues. V lost 0 bases, J lost 7 bases, and 10 bases stayed unmatched. In germline, CDR1 is SGHTA, CDR2 FQGNSA. The CDR3 here is CASSLALGQVFSGYTF. CDR3 bases: TGTGCCAGCAGCTTAGCGCTGGGACAGGTATTTTCTGGCTACACCTTC.